These 9 T cell receptor beta chains share one sample of origin, sequenced in a study of cytomegalovirus exposure and HLA in healthy donors. The PCR made use of 60 Vbeta and 13 Jbeta primers. Only in-frame clones appear in the TCRdb table, and some are missing; sequencing was by immunoSEQ multiplex PCR. The data contain 49,000 or so clones, about four fifths of them singletons. Sequences were obtained from PBMCs. The receptors were sampled from a boy between 10 and 17 years old in good health and CMV-seropositive.

This clone was observed a few times. This rearrangement joins TRBV27 to TRBJ1-6; the D gene is possibly TRBD1 (5 bases). With 4 bases removed from V and 6 bases from J, the gap between germline ends came to 13 bases. Germline V gene sequence: CDR1 MNHEY, CDR2 SMNVEV (reference sequence). The CDR3 is 15 amino acids. The CDR3 sequence: CASSSPDSPNSPLHF. The CDR3 nucleotides are TGTGCCAGCAGTTCCCCCGACAGCCCTAATTCACCCCTCCACTTT.

The chain employs TRBV10-1 and TRBJ2-2, with 11 bases matching TRBD1. This CDR3 has 19 residues. The trim removed 5 bases at V and 1 base at J, leaving 12 bases unmatched. Germline CDR1 reads WNHNN; CDR2 reads SYGVQD (reference sequence). CDR3 in DNA: TGCGCCAGCAGTCACCGGACAGGGGGCAATAGGGAGAACACCGGGGAGCTGTTTTTT. It encodes CASSHRTGGNRENTGELFF.

The chain couples TRBV15 to TRBJ1-3; D unclear. The germline CDR1 and CDR2 sequences are LNHNV and YYDKDF (reference sequence). Trimming cost V 1 base and J 2 bases, with 9 bases left between them. The CDR3 contains 15 residues. CDR3 in amino acids: CATSRGGVTGNTIYF. The CDR3 DNA reads TGTGCCACCAGCAGAGGTGGAGTGACTGGAAACACCATATATTTT.

In DNA, the CDR3 is TGTGCCAGCAGCTTTGGAAAAGGGGGCAGTGAGCAGTTCTTC. It yields the protein CASSFGKGGSEQFF. This chain joins TRBV11-2 and TRBJ2-1; 7 nucleotides align to TRBD1. CDR1 is SGHAT, CDR2 FQNNGV, per germline. After removal of 3 bases from V and 9 bases from J, the junction contained 8 bases not matched to a gene. This CDR3 has 14 residues.

The chain combines TRBV4-2 with TRBJ2-3; D remains ambiguous. V was cut by 0 bases and J by 2 bases, with 15 bases left in between. This CDR3 is 17 amino acids long. Per germline, CDR1 LGHNA and CDR2 YNFKEQ. The CDR3 nucleotides are TGTGCCAGCAGCCAAGATCTTAACCCAAAACACACAGATACGCAGTATTTT. The encoded protein is CASSQDLNPKHTDTQYF.

The chain uses TRBV19 and TRBJ2-6; unclear D gene. Germline CDR1 reads LNHDA; CDR2 reads SQIVND (reference sequence). This CDR3 has 15 residues. V dropped 6 bases and J dropped 2 bases, with 11 bases sitting between them. The CDR3 sequence is CASRTDIAGANVLTF. In DNA form, the CDR3 reads TGTGCCAGTAGAACAGACATTGCTGGGGCCAACGTCCTGACTTTC.

This clone was found a few times. V gene TRBV4-1 combines with J gene TRBJ1-1; D ambiguous. V was trimmed by 7 bases and J by 3 bases, leaving 6 bases between them. CDR3 length: 11 amino acids. Germline CDR1 and CDR2: MGHRA and YSYEKL. The DNA of the CDR3 is TGCGCCAGCACCGGGGACACTGAAGCTTTCTTT. Protein: CASTGDTEAFF.

This rearrangement joins TRBV27 to TRBJ1-4; no reliable D call. Germline CDR1 MNHEY, CDR2 SMNVEV (reference sequence). Trimming took off 10 bases at V and 3 bases at J, with 6 bases between the two ends. The CDR3 is made up of 11 amino acids. Here the CDR3 reads CATQANEKLFF. CDR3 nucleotide sequence: TGTGCCACCCAGGCTAATGAAAAACTGTTTTTT.

This clone has just a few counts. V is TRBV21-1 and J is TRBJ2-5; TRBD1 was called by the table and not checked on the DNA. TRBV21-1 is a pseudogene segment. The CDR3 has 17 amino acids. In nucleotides, the CDR3 is TGTGCCAGCAGCAAAGACGAAGGGGAAGAGAACATAGAGACCCAGTACTTC. Protein product: CASSKDEGEENIETQYF.